One and the same sample provided the 18 T cell receptor beta chains below, sequenced in a study of blood T cell repertoires in COVID-19. TCRdb's table, derived via immunoSEQ multiplex PCR, lists solely in-frame clones and lacks some. The data show tens of thousands of clones, with around 83% seen just once and around 15% held by the top ten. The specimen sequenced was peripheral blood. The source is an older woman with acute or convalescent COVID-19.

The sample holds a few counts of this clone. This chain joins TRBV10-1 and TRBJ1-1; 8 bases map to TRBD1. The germline CDR1 and CDR2 sequences are WNHNN and SYGVQD (reference sequence). Trimming cost V 8 bases and J 7 bases; bases outside gene matches: 12. CDR3 size: 14 residues. CDR3 coding DNA: TGCGCCAGCGTGCCCGCGGACAGGGAGGGTGAAGCTTTCTTT. As protein: CASVPADREGEAFF.

The table lists this clone with a few counts. V gene TRBV11-2 combines with J gene TRBJ2-1; 11 nucleotides match TRBD1. The J segment lost 8 bases and the V segment lost 1 base, leaving 7 bases of the junction unmatched. Per germline, CDR1 SGHAT and CDR2 FQNNGV. The CDR3 runs 16 residues. The CDR3 sequence is CASSLGRGTGGDEQFF. CDR3 in DNA: TGTGCCAGCAGCTTAGGGCGGGGGACAGGGGGTGATGAGCAGTTCTTC.

This chain uses TRBV11-2 with TRBJ2-1; TRBD2 aligns across 7 bases. This CDR3 has 17 amino acids. Germline V gene data show CDR1 as SGHAT and CDR2 as FQNNGV. J was trimmed by 7 bases and V by 3 bases; bases with no gene match: 15. The DNA for the CDR3 is TGTGCCAGCAGCTTGGGGGGTGGTGCTAGCGGACAAAATGAGCAGTTCTTC. The encoded protein is CASSLGGGASGQNEQFF.

This chain joins TRBV7-3 and TRBJ1-2; no clear D. The CDR3 runs 13 residues. V lost 5 bases and J lost 4, with 11 bases in between. CDR1 and CDR2 (germline): SGHTA, FQGTGA. As DNA, the CDR3 is TGTGCCAGCAGCCCGGACGGGGTCTATGGCTACACCTTC. Protein sequence: CASSPDGVYGYTF.

The chain couples TRBV6-5 to TRBJ1-2; D gene uncertain. The CDR3 covers 12 residues. Trimming shortened V by 5 bases and J by 1 base, and 5 bases separated the two germline ends. The germline CDR1 and CDR2 sequences are MNHEY and SVGAGI. In nucleotides, the CDR3 is TGTGCCAGCAGTCCGGTTAACTATGGCTACACCTTC. Translated, it gives CASSPVNYGYTF.

CDR3 sequence reads: CASSVTGTGGPGNTIYF. DNA of the CDR3: TGTGCCAGCAGCGTTACCGGGACAGGGGGCCCCGGAAACACCATATATTTT. The chain employs TRBV9 and TRBJ1-3; the match to TRBD1 covers 12 bases. V trimming: 2 bases; J trimming: 4 bases; junction bases outside the gene matches: 7. Germline V gene sequence: CDR1 SGDLS, CDR2 YYNGEE. This CDR3 region has 17 residues. Supplemented by reference TRBV9 and TRBJ1-3, the full variable domain reads DSGVTQTPKHLITATGQRVTLRCSPRSGDLSVYWYQQSLDQGLQFLIQYYNGEERAKGNILERFSAQQFPDLHSELNLSSLELGDSALYFCASSVTGTGGPGNTIYFGEGSWLTVV.

This clone has only a few counts. The chain uses TRBV11-2 and TRBJ1-1, with 9 bases aligning to TRBD1. The CDR3 totals 13 residues. V dropped 3 bases and J dropped 7; count of bases not matched to a gene: 3. Germline-derived CDR1 and CDR2 are SGHAT and FQNNGV. CDR3 nucleotide sequence: TGTGCCAGCAGCTTGGACAGGGGCGGTGAAGCTTTCTTT. This translates into CASSLDRGGEAFF. Full variable domain (rest looked up from reference TRBV11-2 and TRBJ1-1): EAGVAQSPRYKIIEKRQSVAFWCNPISGHATLYWYQQILGQGPKLLIQFQNNGVVDDSQLPKDRFSAERLKGVDSTLKIQPAKLEDSAVYLCASSLDRGGEAFFGQGTRLTVV.

The chain links TRBV27 to TRBJ2-3; D is possibly TRBD1 (6 bases). CDR3 length: 15 amino acids. The germline V gene encodes CDR1 MNHEY and CDR2 SMNVEV (reference sequence). Trimming took 6 bases from V and 4 from J, leaving 17 bases between them. The CDR3 nucleotides are TGTGCCAGCAGCCGTTGGGCAGGGGAAGCAGATACGCAGTATTTT. The encoded protein is CASSRWAGEADTQYF.

The sample holds one count of this clone. The rearrangement uses TRBV10-3 and TRBJ1-5; D is possibly TRBD1 (6 bases). The CDR3 has 16 residues. V lost 2 bases and J 0 bases, leaving 11 bases between the germline ends. Germline V gene sequence: CDR1 ENHRY, CDR2 SYGVKD. The DNA for the CDR3 is TGTGCCATCAGTGAGGGGCAGGGGAGTAGCAATCAGCCCCAGCATTTT. This codes for CAISEGQGSSNQPQHF.

The chain combines TRBV6-1 with TRBJ1-1; 7 bases map to TRBD1. Germline V gene lookup returns CDR1 MNHNS and CDR2 SASEGT. After removal of 6 bases from V and 8 bases from J, the junction contained 3 bases not matched to a gene. The CDR3 runs 11 residues. The CDR3 here is CASREQGEAFF. CDR3 bases: TGTGCCAGCAGGGAACAGGGGGAAGCTTTCTTT.

V is TRBV21-1 and J is TRBJ2-1; whether TRBD2, the table's D call, matches the DNA was not checked. TRBV21-1 is an annotated pseudogene. The CDR3 loop spans 20 amino acids. This CDR3 is CASSKAESLRENISYNEQFF. Written as DNA, the CDR3 is TGTGCCAGCAGCAAAGCGGAGAGTTTGCGTGAGAACATCTCCTACAATGAGCAGTTCTTC.

This rearrangement joins TRBV11-2 to TRBJ2-7, with D possibly matching TRBD2 (6 bases). V was pared by 6 bases and J by 5 bases, with 20 bases between. The CDR3 is made up of 15 amino acids. Germline CDR1 and CDR2: SGHAT and FQNNGV. The CDR3 DNA is TGTGCCAGCAGACGCCCGGGACTCCTACTAGACGAGCAGTACTTC. This sequence encodes CASRRPGLLLDEQYF.

The chain combines TRBV20-1 with TRBJ2-1, with 12 positions matching TRBD2. Trimming cost V 3 bases and J 5 bases; bases outside gene matches: 2. Per germline, CDR1 DFQATT and CDR2 SNEGSKA (reference sequence). The CDR3 is made up of 14 amino acids. CDR3 sequence reads: CSASGLAGNNEQFF. For the CDR3, the DNA is TGCAGTGCTAGTGGACTAGCGGGAAACAATGAGCAGTTCTTC.

Only a few counts were recorded for this clone. The chain has TRBV24-1 and TRBJ1-2; D not certain. This CDR3 spans 12 amino acids. Looked up from germline, CDR1 is KGHDR and CDR2 is SFDVKD. V was trimmed by 6 bases and J by 6 bases, leaving 10 bases between them. The CDR3 coding sequence is TGTGCCACCAGTACACGGGGAGATGGCTACACCTTC. Protein: CATSTRGDGYTF.

The chain combines TRBV9 with TRBJ1-2; D may be TRBD1 (6 bases). This CDR3 region has 17 residues. Germline V gene lookup returns CDR1 SGDLS and CDR2 YYNGEE. The V and J ends lost 0 bases and 0 bases respectively, with 15 bases between them. Here the CDR3 DNA reads TGTGCCAGCAGCGTAGCTCGGGGGGCCGGGACTAACTATGGCTACACCTTC. Translated: CASSVARGAGTNYGYTF.

The rearrangement links TRBV18 to TRBJ2-2; 7 bases map to TRBD1. In germline, CDR1 is KGHSH, CDR2 LQKENI. The ends lost 4 bases at V and 4 bases at J; junction bases unmatched: 0. The CDR3 is 13 residues long. The CDR3 reads CASSQGATGELFF. The CDR3 nucleotides are TGTGCCAGCTCACAGGGGGCCACCGGGGAGCTGTTTTTT.

The chain uses TRBV10-3 and TRBJ2-1; TRBD2 agrees at 8 bases. Per the germline V gene, CDR1 is ENHRY and CDR2 is SYGVKD. This CDR3 contains 12 residues. V shed 8 bases and J 9 bases; nucleotides not matched to a gene: 6. CDR3 loop: CAIRREGGEQFF. Here the CDR3 DNA reads TGTGCCATCCGACGGGAGGGCGGTGAGCAGTTCTTC.

The chain uses TRBV3-1 (or the pseudogene TRBV3-2) and TRBJ2-3, with TRBD2 matching 10 bases. V lost 4 bases to trimming and J lost 0 bases; unmatched junction nucleotides: 13. Per germline, CDR1 LGHDT and CDR2 YNNKEL (reference sequence). The CDR3 loop spans 19 amino acids. The CDR3 DNA reads as TGTGCCAGCAGCCGACCCCGCCCTGGACTAGCGGCCAGCACAGATACGCAGTATTTT. This sequence encodes CASSRPRPGLAASTDTQYF.